Each of the 20 T cell receptor beta chains below was sequenced from the same sample in a study of T cell clones after liver transplantation. The table came from immunoSEQ multiplex PCR; TCRdb's copy has only in-frame clones and leaves some out. The data contain approximately 75,000 clones, over 70% of them seen just once; the ten biggest clones take up approximately 0.73%. Sequences were derived from CD4+ T cells from blood, sampled 12 months after liver transplant. Receptor source: a human patient who received a liver transplant. A subset of T cells may come from the graft donor.

The genes are TRBV25-1 and TRBJ2-1; D is ambiguous. CDR1 MGHDK and CDR2 SYGVNS come from the germline V gene. This CDR3 region has 11 residues. V was pared by 0 bases and J by 6 bases, with 0 bases between. The CDR3 sequence is CASSEYNEQFF. The CDR3 DNA reads TGTGCCAGCAGTGAATACAATGAGCAGTTCTTC. The full variable domain, in which reference TRBV25-1 and TRBJ2-1 provide the parts outside the CDR3, is EADIYQTPRYLVIGTGKKITLECSQTMGHDKMYWYQQDPGMELHLIHYSYGVNSTEKGDLSSESTVSRIRTEHFPLTLESARPSHTSQYLCASSEYNEQFFGPGTRLTVL.

Written as DNA, the CDR3 is TGTGCCAGCAGTGGCAGGGGTGCTAACTATGGCTACACCTTC. Translated: CASSGRGANYGYTF. The V gene is TRBV6-5, the J gene TRBJ1-2; possible D gene TRBD1, 6 bases. The CDR3 contains 14 residues. Trimming took 5 bases from V and 0 from J, leaving 10 bases between them. Germline CDR1 MNHEY, CDR2 SVGAGI.

This chain uses TRBV2 with TRBJ2-6; D gene uncertain. The CDR3 spans 19 residues. Trimming stripped 6 bases from V and 3 bases from J, with 24 bases between. CDR1 is SNHLY and CDR2 is FYNNEI in the germline V gene. The DNA for the CDR3 is TGTGCCAGCAGAGCTACTCGGCTCCTCGGTTGGGGTGGGGCCAACGTCCTGACTTTC. It translates to CASRATRLLGWGGANVLTF.

The chain combines TRBV18 with TRBJ2-7; weak D call: TRBD1 (6 bases). V lost 6 bases to trimming and J lost 8 bases, with 17 bases between them. This CDR3 has 13 residues. Germline V gene lookup returns CDR1 KGHSH and CDR2 LQKENI. CDR3 amino acids: CASSHRDLGKQYF. CDR3 DNA sequence: TGTGCCAGCTCCCACAGGGACCTCGGGAAGCAGTACTTC.

This chain uses TRBV19 with TRBJ2-2; 9 bases are a match to TRBD1. J gave up 5 bases and V 5 bases, and 12 bases lay outside the gene matches. The V gene's germline CDR1 is LNHDA and CDR2 SQIVND (reference sequence). CDR3 length: 17 residues. The CDR3 region is CASSPKRPGQGTGELFF. The CDR3 nucleotides read TGTGCCAGTAGTCCCAAGCGACCGGGACAGGGAACCGGGGAGCTGTTTTTT. Full variable domain (outside the CDR3, taken from reference TRBV19 and TRBJ2-2): DGGITQSPKYLFRKEGQNVTLSCEQNLNHDAMYWYRQDPGQGLRLIYYSQIVNDFQKGDIAEGYSVSREKKESFPLTVTSAQKNPTAFYLCASSPKRPGQGTGELFFGEGSRLTVL.

The chain couples TRBV5-1 to TRBJ1-1; 8 bases are shared with TRBD1. After removal of 4 bases from V and 4 bases from J, the junction contained 0 bases not matched to a gene. The CDR3 is made up of 12 amino acids. CDR1 and CDR2 (germline): SGHRS, YFSETQ. CDR3 loop: CASSDRGTEAFF. The CDR3 DNA reads TGCGCCAGCAGCGACAGGGGCACTGAAGCTTTCTTT.

CDR3 nucleotide sequence: TGTGCCAGCAGCTCCGGGACTAGCGGGAGGGTAGATACGCAGTATTTT. This gives the protein CASSSGTSGRVDTQYF. V is TRBV5-4 and J is TRBJ2-3; 16 bases fit TRBD2. The J segment lost 5 bases and the V segment lost 3 bases, leaving 3 bases of the junction unmatched. The CDR3 consists of 16 residues. Germline CDR1 and CDR2: SGHNT and YYREEE (reference sequence).

The chain joins TRBV5-1 to TRBJ2-7, with D hard to call. The length of the CDR3 is 11 residues. Looked up from germline, CDR1 is SGHRS and CDR2 is YFSETQ. V was cut by 6 bases and J by 0 bases, with 4 bases left in between. The DNA for the CDR3 is TGCGCCAGCAAAGGCTCCTACGAGCAGTACTTC. Protein: CASKGSYEQYF.

The V gene is TRBV2, the J gene TRBJ2-7; 8 bases fit TRBD1. This CDR3 is 15 amino acids long. Looked up from germline, CDR1 is SNHLY and CDR2 is FYNNEI. V lost 9 bases and J lost 0; bases outside the gene matches: 10. DNA for the CDR3: TGTGCCAGTGCCCAGGACAGGGTAGGCTCCTACGAGCAGTACTTC. Its protein is CASAQDRVGSYEQYF.

V usage is TRBV28 and J usage is TRBJ2-3, with 12 bases aligning to TRBD2. There are 13 residues in the CDR3. Germline V gene data show CDR1 as MDHEN and CDR2 as SYDVKM. Losses at the gene ends were 4 bases for V and 14 bases for J; bases not matched to a gene: 7. CDR3 nucleotides: TGTGCCAGCAGTTGGTCTAGCGGGAGGGGGGGGTATTTT. It translates to CASSWSSGRGGYF. Full variable domain (rest looked up from reference TRBV28 and TRBJ2-3): DVKVTQSSRYLVKRTGEKVFLECVQDMDHENMFWYRQDPGLGLRLIYFSYDVKMKEKGDIPEGYSVSREKKERFSLILESASTNQTSMYLCASSWSSGRGGYFGPGTRLTVL.

The chain recombines TRBV10-3 with TRBJ2-1; 7 bases match TRBD1. CDR1 is ENHRY, CDR2 SYGVKD, per germline. There are 12 residues in the CDR3. After removal of 5 bases from V and 8 bases from J, the junction contained 3 bases not matched to a gene. The CDR3 is CAISTGAHEQFF. CDR3 DNA sequence: TGTGCCATCAGTACAGGGGCCCATGAGCAGTTCTTC.

This sequence joins TRBV6-5 and TRBJ1-2; 7 nucleotides match TRBD1. The V and J ends lost 6 bases and 2 bases, in that order; junction bases with no gene match: 3. From germline, CDR1 is MNHEY and CDR2 SVGAGI. The CDR3 runs 13 residues. The CDR3 sequence: CASRKTGNYGYTF. CDR3 sequence (DNA): TGTGCCAGCAGGAAGACAGGGAACTATGGCTACACCTTC.

Written as DNA, the CDR3 is TGTGCCAGCAGCCTCTTGATGAGCACCGGGGAGCTGTTTTTT. Protein product: CASSLLMSTGELFF. The chain links TRBV9 to TRBJ2-2; no clear D. Germline CDR1 is SGDLS and CDR2 is YYNGEE. Trimming took off 4 bases at V and 4 bases at J, with 11 bases between the two ends. This CDR3 contains 14 residues.

Comment on this clone: This specimen includes other DNA sequences encoding the same CDR3. The gene calls are TRBV9 and TRBJ2-7; D is perhaps TRBD1 (5 bases). CDR1 is SGDLS and CDR2 is YYNGEE in the germline V gene. The CDR3 is 14 amino acids. V was pared by 2 bases and J by 2 bases, with 11 bases between. The CDR3 reads CASSVQGLPYEQYF. CDR3 sequence (DNA): TGTGCCAGCAGCGTCCAGGGCCTACCCTACGAGCAGTACTTC.

V gene TRBV7-2 combines with J gene TRBJ2-1; 9 positions agree with TRBD2. J was trimmed by 4 bases and V by 2 bases; bases with no gene match: 3. In germline, CDR1 is SGHTA, CDR2 FQGNSA. The CDR3 length is 15 residues. CDR3 in DNA: TGTGCCAGCAGCTTATCTAGCGGGGTGTACAATGAGCAGTTCTTC. Protein sequence: CASSLSSGVYNEQFF.

The chain links TRBV7-9 to TRBJ1-4; no clear D gene. With 1 base removed from V and 7 bases from J, the gap between germline ends came to 4 bases. The CDR3 contains 12 residues. Per germline, CDR1 SEHNR and CDR2 FQNEAQ (reference sequence). This CDR3 reads CASSLVGEKLFF. In DNA form, the CDR3 reads TGTGCCAGCAGCTTAGTTGGTGAAAAACTGTTTTTT.

The chain carries TRBV7-3 and TRBJ2-1; 7 bases fit TRBD2. This CDR3 has 14 amino acids. Trimming cost V 2 bases and J 7 bases; bases outside gene matches: 5. Germline V gene lookup returns CDR1 SGHTA and CDR2 FQGTGA. CDR3 amino acids: CASSLGGVRNEQFF. CDR3 sequence (DNA): TGTGCCAGCAGCTTAGGGGGGGTCAGGAATGAGCAGTTCTTC.

Here the CDR3 reads CSVEGGEAKNIQYF. For the CDR3, the DNA is TGCAGCGTTGAAGGGGGAGAAGCCAAAAACATTCAGTACTTC. The V call is TRBV29-1, the J call TRBJ2-4; possible D gene TRBD2, 5 bases. CDR3 length: 14 residues. Germline assignment: CDR1 SQVTM and CDR2 ANQGSEA. Trimming shortened V by 1 base and J by 0 bases, and 7 bases separated the two germline ends.

This chain links TRBV30 with TRBJ1-2, with 11 bases identical to TRBD1. CDR3 length equals 14 residues. Germline loops: CDR1 GTSNPN, CDR2 SVGIG (reference sequence). CDR3 sequence reads: CGLGQGVSGYGYTF. In DNA, the CDR3 is TGTGGCTTGGGACAGGGGGTCTCCGGTTATGGCTACACCTTC.

This chain links TRBV30 with TRBJ1-5; the D gene is possibly TRBD1 (5 bases). V lost 0 bases to trimming and J lost 6 bases, with 15 bases between them. Germline CDR1 reads GTSNPN; CDR2 reads SVGIG (reference sequence). The CDR3 runs to 15 residues. Here the CDR3 DNA reads TGTGCCTGGAGTGTACTCTTGGGGGACGGTCAGCCCCAGCATTTT. It encodes CAWSVLLGDGQPQHF.